Presented here are 21 T cell receptor beta chains from one specimen sequenced in a study of OX40 agonist ivuxolimab in advanced cancers. Only in-frame clones appear in the TCRdb table, and some are missing; sequencing was by immunoSEQ multiplex PCR. The table includes about 82,000 clones, around 83% detected once. This material consisted of CD4+ or CD8+ T cells sorted from blood, taken in a trial of the OX40 agonist ivuxolimab. All receptors come from an adult with an advanced solid tumor such as melanoma, head and neck, liver or kidney cancer.

The rearrangement uses TRBV15 and TRBJ2-3; D unresolved. The CDR3 covers 13 residues. Trimming left V 2 bases short and J 3 bases short, with 6 bases between. Looked up from germline, CDR1 is LNHNV and CDR2 is YYDKDF (reference sequence). CDR3: CATSRKKTDTQYF. Written as DNA, the CDR3 is TGTGCCACCAGCAGAAAGAAGACAGATACGCAGTATTTT.

The gene calls are TRBV6-6 and TRBJ1-1, with 8 nucleotides matching TRBD1. Per the germline V gene, CDR1 is MNHNY and CDR2 is SVGAGI (reference sequence). This CDR3 spans 15 amino acids. V was clipped by 4 bases and J by 7 bases; unmatched bases: 11. The CDR3 is CASSFLTGENNEAFF. The CDR3 DNA is TGTGCCAGCAGTTTCCTGACAGGGGAGAATAATGAAGCTTTCTTT.

This rearrangement joins TRBV19 to TRBJ2-7; 9 bases align to TRBD2. CDR3 length: 14 residues. Germline CDR1 LNHDA, CDR2 SQIVND (reference sequence). The V segment lost 7 bases and the J segment 6 bases; nucleotides outside the gene matches: 10. In DNA, the CDR3 is TGTGCCAGTACTGCGGGAGGGCCGGGGTCCGAGCAGTACTTC. This encodes CASTAGGPGSEQYF.

V usage is TRBV19 and J usage is TRBJ1-1, with a weak D call TRBD1 (6 bases). Trimming took 5 bases from V and 4 from J, leaving 17 bases between them. This CDR3 has 15 amino acids. CDR1 and CDR2 (germline): LNHDA, SQIVND (reference sequence). CDR3 in DNA: TGTGCCAGTAGTCGGGACATCGATCGTTCCACTGAAGCTTTCTTT. Protein sequence: CASSRDIDRSTEAFF.

This chain uses TRBV18 with TRBJ1-3, with TRBD1 matching 7 bases. The germline V gene encodes CDR1 KGHSH and CDR2 LQKENI. Trimming cost V 4 bases and J 0 bases; bases outside gene matches: 9. This CDR3 has 17 amino acids. The CDR3 DNA reads TGTGCCAGCTCACTTGTGACAGGGACGAGCTCTGGAAACACCATATATTTT. Translation: CASSLVTGTSSGNTIYF. The whole variable domain, remainder taken from reference TRBV18 and TRBJ1-3, is NAGVMQNPRHLVRRRGQEARLRCSPMKGHSHVYWYRQLPEEGLKFMVYLQKENIIDESGMPKERFSAEFPKEGPSILRIQQVVRGDSAAYFCASSLVTGTSSGNTIYFGEGSWLTVV.

The chain couples TRBV9 to TRBJ2-1; D is unclear. V gave up 0 bases and J gave up 2 bases, with 12 bases separating them. Germline-derived CDR1 and CDR2 are SGDLS and YYNGEE. The CDR3 contains 16 residues. Written as DNA, the CDR3 is TGTGCCAGCAGCGTAGGGTCACTTGGAACCTACAATGAGCAGTTCTTC. Residues: CASSVGSLGTYNEQFF.

This rearrangement joins TRBV7-9 to TRBJ2-7, with 10 bases identical to TRBD1. V was pared by 7 bases and J by 0 bases, with 6 bases of the junction left unmatched. Germline V gene lookup returns CDR1 SEHNR and CDR2 FQNEAQ (reference sequence). The CDR3 sequence is 15 residues long. CDR3 DNA sequence: TGTGCCAGCATCGGGACAGGGGCGAGCTCCTACGAGCAGTACTTC. Translating gives CASIGTGASSYEQYF.

The J gene is TRBJ1-6, the V gene TRBV6-6; D is uncertain. Germline V CDR1 and CDR2: MNHNY, SVGAGI (reference sequence). Between the trimmed V and J ends, which lost 6 bases and 9 bases, there was a span of 15 bases. This CDR3 spans 14 amino acids. CDR3 in DNA: TGTGCCAGCAGCCTAGACAACGGAGGTTCACCCCTCCACTTT. It is translated as CASSLDNGGSPLHF.

This rearrangement joins TRBV19 to TRBJ2-3; the D gene is possibly TRBD2 (8 bases). The CDR3 consists of 16 residues. V lost 3 bases, J lost 6 bases, and 19 bases lay in between. The germline CDR1 and CDR2 sequences are LNHDA and SQIVND (reference sequence). The CDR3 sequence is CASSIRGIAGQDTQYF. CDR3 in DNA: TGTGCCAGTAGTATTAGGGGAATAGCGGGACAGGATACGCAGTATTTT.

V gene TRBV7-3 combines with J gene TRBJ2-1; 14 bases agree with TRBD2. This CDR3 comprises 16 residues. Germline CDR1 is SGHTA and CDR2 is FQGTGA. V trimming: 5 bases; J trimming: 10 bases; junction bases outside the gene matches: 10. The CDR3 DNA reads TGTGCCAGCAGCCCCCGACTAGCGGGAGGGCCTCGGGAGCAGTTCTTC. This codes for CASSPRLAGGPREQFF.

The V call is TRBV19, the J call TRBJ1-5, with D hard to call. Between the trimmed V and J ends, which lost 3 bases and 4 bases, there was a span of 7 bases. Germline loops: CDR1 LNHDA, CDR2 SQIVND (reference sequence). CDR3 length: 13 residues. The CDR3 sequence is CASSIGPNQPQHF. The CDR3 bases are TGTGCCAGTAGTATTGGCCCAAATCAGCCCCAGCATTTT.

The chain combines TRBV11-2 with TRBJ1-2, with 7 positions matching TRBD1. Germline-derived CDR1 and CDR2 are SGHAT and FQNNGV. V trimming: 8 bases; J trimming: 8 bases; junction bases outside the gene matches: 17. This CDR3 is built from 15 residues. DNA of the CDR3: TGTGCCAGCGCCCCGGGAGACAGGGAGGTTTGGGGCTACACCTTC. Its translation is CASAPGDREVWGYTF.

J is TRBJ1-1 and V is TRBV5-1; D is unclear. Germline assignment: CDR1 SGHRS and CDR2 YFSETQ. Trimming stripped 4 bases from V and 1 base from J, with 5 bases between. The CDR3 sequence is 12 residues long. The CDR3 coding sequence is TGCGCCAGCAGCCCCGAGAACACTGAAGCTTTCTTT. As protein: CASSPENTEAFF.

The chain has TRBV19 and TRBJ2-7; D might be TRBD1 (5 bases). V gave up 6 bases and J gave up 6 bases, with 12 bases separating them. Germline CDR1 is LNHDA and CDR2 is SQIVND (reference sequence). This CDR3 spans 12 amino acids. The DNA of the CDR3 is TGTGCCAGTAGCCTTCAGGGCACCGAGCAGTACTTC. Translation gives CASSLQGTEQYF.

The genes are TRBV9 and TRBJ2-3; 10 bases are shared with TRBD1. The CDR3 consists of 18 residues. Germline CDR1 SGDLS, CDR2 YYNGEE. Germline trimming cut 3 bases from V and 6 bases from J; bases unmatched to any gene: 16. The CDR3 is CASSDEGQGFFLWDTQYF. CDR3 in DNA: TGTGCCAGCAGCGACGAGGGACAGGGGTTTTTTTTATGGGATACGCAGTATTTT.

The rearrangement uses TRBV4-2 and TRBJ2-5; 7 nucleotides match TRBD2. The assigned J gene may be wrong: the sequence end matches TRBJ2-7 better. Germline assignment: CDR1 LGHNA and CDR2 YNFKEQ. The CDR3 loop spans 17 amino acids. CDR3 in DNA: TGTGCCAGCAGCCAAGATTTCCTTAGCGGGCCCTTCTACGAGCAGTACTTC. Amino acids: CASSQDFLSGPFYEQYF.

For this clone: The junction shows a germline mismatch at one end, possibly a read error. This chain links TRBV7-2 with TRBJ1-3; possible D gene TRBD1, 6 bases. Germline V gene lookup returns CDR1 SGHTA and CDR2 FQGNSA. CDR3 size: 15 residues. The CDR3 protein is CASSPRPGAGNTTYF. The CDR3 DNA reads as TGTGCCAGCAGCCCCCGACCAGGGGCGGGAAACACCACATATTTT.

The chain combines TRBV9 with TRBJ2-7, with TRBD2 identical over 9 bases. This CDR3 is 17 amino acids long. V was pared by 0 bases and J by 2 bases, with 9 bases of the junction left unmatched. The germline V gene has CDR1 SGDLS and CDR2 YYNGEE. CDR3 in DNA: TGTGCCAGCAGCGTAGGACAAGCGGGGGGAGTAACCTACGAGCAGTACTTC. This translates into CASSVGQAGGVTYEQYF.

V is TRBV5-1 and J is TRBJ2-5, with D possibly TRBD1 on 5 matching bases. The end of the DNA aligns better with TRBJ2-7, so the J call may be wrong. CDR3 length equals 12 residues. Per germline, CDR1 SGHRS and CDR2 YFSETQ. The CDR3 DNA sequence: TGCGCCAGCAAGGCAGGGAACTACGAGCAGTACTTC. Translation gives CASKAGNYEQYF.

The chain employs TRBV2 and TRBJ1-2, with D perhaps TRBD1 (5 bases). The CDR3 loop spans 16 amino acids. V lost 4 bases, J lost 0 bases, and 15 bases lay in between. In germline, CDR1 is SNHLY, CDR2 FYNNEI. CDR3 sequence: CASSVRRQSANYGYTF. In DNA, the CDR3 is TGTGCCAGCAGTGTACGGAGACAGTCAGCTAACTATGGCTACACCTTC.

The gene calls are TRBV7-8 and TRBJ1-4, with 8 nucleotides matching TRBD1. The CDR3 runs to 14 residues. With 4 bases clipped from V and 8 bases from J, the junction kept 6 bases outside the gene matches. CDR1 SGHVS and CDR2 FQNEAQ come from the germline V gene. DNA of the CDR3: TGTGCCAGCAGCTCCGGACAGGGCAGGGAAAAACTGTTTTTT. Translating gives CASSSGQGREKLFF.